The subject of this entry is one T cell receptor (beta chain). The source of the sample is a study of blood T cell repertoires in COVID-19. From germline, CDR1 is SGHDT and CDR2 YYEEEE. Trimming took off 1 base at V and 1 base at J, with 14 bases between the two ends. The CDR3 covers 16 residues. Authors' analysis steps: The authors estimated nucleated cell counts from reference gene primer amplification. Only in-frame clones appear in the TCRdb table, and some are missing; sequencing was by immunoSEQ multiplex PCR. Clone size and the V and J calls come from that table; the DNA yielded D and trimming. The repertoire consists of about 34,000 clones, with 60% to 80% occurring once and the leading ten covering roughly 29%.

The material sequenced was peripheral blood. The chain recombines TRBV5-6 with TRBJ1-2; D unresolved. The sequence derives from an older man with acute or convalescent COVID-19. CDR3 region: CASSLRGRYGNYGYTF. The CDR3 region has the DNA TGTGCCAGCAGCTTGAGAGGGCGATACGGTAACTATGGCTACACCTTC.